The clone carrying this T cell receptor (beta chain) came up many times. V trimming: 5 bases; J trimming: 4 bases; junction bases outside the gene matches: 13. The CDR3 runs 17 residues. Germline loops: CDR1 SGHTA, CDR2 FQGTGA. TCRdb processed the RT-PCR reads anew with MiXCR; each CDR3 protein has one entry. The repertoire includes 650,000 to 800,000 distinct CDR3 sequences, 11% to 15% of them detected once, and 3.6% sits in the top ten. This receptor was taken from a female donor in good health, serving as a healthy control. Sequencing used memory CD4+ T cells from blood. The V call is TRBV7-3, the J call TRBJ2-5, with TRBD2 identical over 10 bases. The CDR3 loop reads CASSPDLVSSGRETQYF. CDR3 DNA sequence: TGTGCCAGCAGCCCTGACCTTGTCTCTAGCGGGAGAGAGACCCAGTACTTC.